Below, 25 T cell receptor beta chains from the same sample are listed, as sequenced in a study of T cell changes during pregnancy in multiple sclerosis. Clones were sequenced by immunoSEQ multiplex PCR, and TCRdb holds only the in-frame ones, with some missing. The repertoire holds over 80,000 clones, 90% seen once, with roughly 0.79% in the top ten. The sequences come from peripheral blood, collected in the second trimester of pregnancy. These receptors were taken from a female donor in good health, enrolled as a control in a pregnancy study.

V is TRBV29-1 and J is TRBJ1-1, with unresolved D. CDR3 length equals 12 residues. Trimming pared 3 bases from V and 11 bases from J, leaving 16 bases between. Germline CDR1 reads SQVTM; CDR2 reads ANQGSEA. Here the CDR3 DNA reads TGCAGCGTTGAGGAGCGAGCTGATCGCGCTTTCTTT. As protein: CSVEERADRAFF. Variable domain in full (rest from reference TRBV29-1 and TRBJ1-1): SAVISQKPSRDICQRGTSLTIQCQVDSQVTMMFWYRQQPGQSLTLIATANQGSEATYESGFVIDKFPISRPNLTFSTLTVSNMSPEDSSIYLCSVEERADRAFFGQGTRLTVV.

In this sample, this clone turned up once. The genes are TRBV25-1 and TRBJ2-3; 9 bases map to TRBD2. The V gene end was trimmed by 3 bases and the J gene end by 4 bases; junction bases not matched to a gene: 8. Germline V lookup: CDR1 MGHDK, CDR2 SYGVNS. The CDR3 has 16 amino acids. The CDR3 DNA is TGTGCCAGCAGTGATTCGCGGGAGGGGTTCTCAGATACGCAGTATTTT. Its protein is CASSDSREGFSDTQYF.

Only one count was recorded for this clone. V is TRBV13 and J is TRBJ1-4, with D uncertain. The CDR3 consists of 13 residues. V was shortened by 5 bases and J by 5 bases, with 9 bases between the two germline ends. Germline values: CDR1 PRHDT, CDR2 FYEKMQ (reference sequence). The chain's CDR3 is CASSPPRNEKLFF. CDR3 bases: TGTGCCAGCAGCCCACCGAGAAATGAAAAACTGTTTTTT.

The chain is built from TRBV6-6 and TRBJ2-2; no reliable D call. This CDR3 is built from 15 residues. CDR1 and CDR2 (germline): MNHNY, SVGAGI (reference sequence). V lost 2 bases and J lost 1, with 8 bases in between. The CDR3 bases are TGTGCCAGCAGTTACAGTGGCAAGAACACCGGGGAGCTGTTTTTT. It encodes CASSYSGKNTGELFF.

This chain links TRBV5-1 with TRBJ2-3; D is perhaps TRBD2 (6 bases). The ends were cut back, 1 base at V and 3 bases at J, with 12 bases in the middle. Per the germline V gene, CDR1 is SGHRS and CDR2 is YFSETQ. CDR3 size: 15 residues. The CDR3 bases are TGCGCCAGCAGCTTGAGGAGGGAAGGGACAGATACGCAGTATTTT. The encoded protein is CASSLRREGTDTQYF.

V is TRBV13 and J is TRBJ2-3; 8 nucleotides align to TRBD1. The CDR3 length is 16 residues. Looked up from germline, CDR1 is PRHDT and CDR2 is FYEKMQ (reference sequence). J was trimmed by 2 bases and V by 4 bases; bases with no gene match: 8. Here the CDR3 DNA reads TGTGCCAGCAGCTCGACAGGGGCCCTTCCCACAGATACGCAGTATTTT. This sequence encodes CASSSTGALPTDTQYF. Together with reference TRBV13 and TRBJ2-3, the CDR3 gives the full variable domain: AAGVIQSPRHLIKEKRETATLKCYPIPRHDTVYWYQQGPGQDPQFLISFYEKMQSDKGSIPDRFSAQQFSDYHSELNMSSLELGDSALYFCASSSTGALPTDTQYFGPGTRLTVL.

The chain has TRBV7-9 and TRBJ2-7; 8 bases fit TRBD1. V shed 2 bases, J shed 5 bases, and the junction held 5 bases outside the gene matches. Germline V gene data show CDR1 as SEHNR and CDR2 as FQNEAQ (reference sequence). The CDR3 length is 14 residues. The CDR3 loop is CASSLTGTGDEQYF. CDR3 sequence (DNA): TGTGCCAGCAGCTTAACTGGGACAGGTGACGAGCAGTACTTC.

The chain recombines TRBV7-2 with TRBJ2-7, with D maybe TRBD2 (5 bases). Trimming took off 4 bases at V and 9 bases at J, with 13 bases between the two ends. The CDR3 runs to 12 residues. Germline-derived CDR1 and CDR2 are SGHTA and FQGNSA. CDR3 in amino acids: CASSSRAGGQYF. The CDR3 bases are TGTGCCAGCAGCTCGCGGGCCGGAGGGCAGTACTTC.

The rearrangement joins TRBV7-2 to TRBJ2-7; 8 bases agree with TRBD2. This CDR3 has 15 amino acids. V lost 5 bases to trimming and J lost 2 bases; unmatched junction nucleotides: 8. CDR1 and CDR2 from the germline V gene are SGHTA and FQGNSA. The CDR3 DNA reads as TGTGCCAGCAGCCCCCTCGGGACTAGTACCTACGAGCAGTACTTC. Its translation: CASSPLGTSTYEQYF.

The gene calls are TRBV4-2 and TRBJ2-3; D gene ambiguous. Trimming pared 0 bases from V and 5 bases from J, leaving 6 bases between. Germline CDR1 is LGHNA and CDR2 is YNFKEQ. The CDR3 covers 13 residues. The CDR3: CASSQDRRDTQYF. In nucleotides, the CDR3 is TGTGCCAGCAGCCAAGATAGAAGAGATACGCAGTATTTT.

The V and J genes are TRBV6-6 and TRBJ2-1, with D possibly matching TRBD2 (5 bases). The CDR3 length is 13 residues. In germline, CDR1 is MNHNY, CDR2 SVGAGI (reference sequence). V lost 0 bases and J 10 bases, leaving 10 bases between the germline ends. DNA for the CDR3: TGTGCCAGCAGTTACTCGGTCGGGAACGAGCAGTTCTTC. Protein: CASSYSVGNEQFF.

CDR3 amino acids: CASSLANLPGQGITEAFF. CDR3 sequence (DNA): TGTGCCAGCAGCTTAGCGAATTTACCGGGACAGGGTATCACTGAAGCTTTCTTT. The rearrangement joins TRBV7-2 to TRBJ1-1; TRBD1 matches at 9 bases. V trimming: 0 bases; J trimming: 4 bases; junction bases outside the gene matches: 12. Germline assignment: CDR1 SGHTA and CDR2 FQGNSA. The CDR3 has 18 amino acids.

This clone was detected only once. This rearrangement joins TRBV9 to TRBJ1-4; no clear D gene. The CDR3 spans 16 residues. V shed 4 bases and J shed 5 bases, with 18 bases lying between them. The germline CDR1 and CDR2 sequences are SGDLS and YYNGEE. As DNA, the CDR3 is TGTGCCAGCAGCCAATCGGCGGGGATACAAAATGAAAAACTGTTTTTT. This sequence encodes CASSQSAGIQNEKLFF. Full variable domain (outside the CDR3, taken from reference TRBV9 and TRBJ1-4): DSGVTQTPKHLITATGQRVTLRCSPRSGDLSVYWYQQSLDQGLQFLIQYYNGEERAKGNILERFSAQQFPDLHSELNLSSLELGDSALYFCASSQSAGIQNEKLFFGSGTQLSVL.

This clone came up once. The V gene is TRBV4-1, the J gene TRBJ2-1, with no clear D. This CDR3 spans 16 amino acids. Per germline, CDR1 MGHRA and CDR2 YSYEKL. The V end was cut by 1 base, the J end by 0 bases, with 10 bases between. The DNA of the CDR3 is TGCGCCAGCAGCCAAGTGCACAGAAGCTCCTACAATGAGCAGTTCTTC. This codes for CASSQVHRSSYNEQFF.

V gene TRBV19 combines with J gene TRBJ1-5; the D gene is possibly TRBD1 (6 bases). CDR3 size: 13 residues. V lost 5 bases to trimming and J lost 7 bases, with 12 bases between them. Germline V gene sequence: CDR1 LNHDA, CDR2 SQIVND (reference sequence). CDR3 region: CASSAGAEQPQHF. In nucleotides, the CDR3 is TGTGCCAGTAGTGCAGGGGCCGAGCAGCCCCAGCATTTT.

This sequence joins TRBV15 and TRBJ2-7, with TRBD1 identical over 7 bases. Trimming at V came to 0 bases and at J to 1 base, leaving 0 bases not matched to a gene. The CDR3 totals 14 residues. Germline CDR1 is LNHNV and CDR2 is YYDKDF (reference sequence). CDR3 nucleotide sequence: TGTGCCACCAGCAGAGAGGGACAGTCCTACGAGCAGTACTTC. Protein sequence: CATSREGQSYEQYF.

This sequence joins TRBV5-1 and TRBJ1-1; tentatively, D is TRBD1 (6 bases). The CDR3 is 18 residues long. Trimming took 0 bases from V and 1 from J, leaving 19 bases between them. CDR1 SGHRS and CDR2 YFSETQ come from the germline V gene. The DNA of the CDR3 is TGCGCCAGCAGCTTGGGGGGTCGGGGGGCGGGAAAGAACACTGAAGCTTTCTTT. Residues: CASSLGGRGAGKNTEAFF.

The V gene is TRBV30, the J gene TRBJ2-5, with 7 bases matching TRBD2. Trimming took 3 bases from V and 0 from J; bases not matched to a gene: 4. Looked up from germline, CDR1 is GTSNPN and CDR2 is SVGIG (reference sequence). The CDR3 is 14 amino acids. The CDR3 loop reads CAWRRGYNQETQYF. As DNA, the CDR3 is TGTGCCTGGAGGCGGGGGTACAACCAAGAGACCCAGTACTTC.

In DNA, the CDR3 is TGTGCCTGGAGTTTCAGACAGGGTTCCGTCGGCACCATATATTTT. Its protein product is CAWSFRQGSVGTIYF. The rearrangement uses TRBV30 and TRBJ1-3; TRBD1 matches at 7 bases. In germline, CDR1 is GTSNPN, CDR2 SVGIG (reference sequence). With 2 bases clipped from V and 9 bases from J, the junction kept 13 bases outside the gene matches. The length of the CDR3 is 15 residues.

DNA of the CDR3: TGTGCCAGCTCACCTCCCGGGACTAGCGGGACCAATGAGCAGTTCTTC. Translation gives CASSPPGTSGTNEQFF. This chain connects TRBV18 to TRBJ2-1, with 13 nucleotides matching TRBD2. This CDR3 region has 16 residues. Germline loops: CDR1 KGHSH, CDR2 LQKENI. Trimming took 3 bases from V and 6 from J; bases not matched to a gene: 5. The complete variable domain, with remaining parts taken from reference TRBV18 and TRBJ2-1, reads NAGVMQNPRHLVRRRGQEARLRCSPMKGHSHVYWYRQLPEEGLKFMVYLQKENIIDESGMPKERFSAEFPKEGPSILRIQQVVRGDSAAYFCASSPPGTSGTNEQFFGPGTRLTVL.

The chain has TRBV18 and TRBJ2-3, with TRBD2 matching 10 bases. Germline lookup yields CDR1 KGHSH and CDR2 LQKENI. The CDR3 runs 16 residues. The V and J ends lost 2 bases and 1 base, in that order; junction bases with no gene match: 3. The CDR3 DNA follows: TGTGCCAGCTCACCAACCCTAGCGGGGGGCACAGATACGCAGTATTTT. Translation: CASSPTLAGGTDTQYF.

J is TRBJ1-4 and V is TRBV7-2; D is possibly TRBD1 (5 bases). V was cut by 1 base and J by 5 bases, with 17 bases left in between. Looked up from germline, CDR1 is SGHTA and CDR2 is FQGNSA. This CDR3 is built from 17 residues. As DNA, the CDR3 is TGTGCCAGCAGCTTAGTGGTCAGAGTCGGGGGGAATGAAAAACTGTTTTTT. Its translation is CASSLVVRVGGNEKLFF.

The CDR3 loop is CATEPSGNTIYF. As DNA, the CDR3 is TGTGCCACCGAGCCCTCTGGAAACACCATATATTTT. This chain joins TRBV10-3 and TRBJ1-3; D is uncertain. With 10 bases removed from V and 0 bases from J, the gap between germline ends came to 7 bases. From germline, CDR1 is ENHRY and CDR2 SYGVKD. The CDR3 contains 12 residues.

The gene calls are TRBV28 and TRBJ2-7, with 12 bases matching TRBD2. The CDR3 covers 16 residues. The germline V gene encodes CDR1 MDHEN and CDR2 SYDVKM. V shed 5 bases and J 0 bases; nucleotides not matched to a gene: 5. In DNA form, the CDR3 reads TGTGCCAGCAGTCAGGGACTAGCGGGCCCCTCCTACGAGCAGTACTTC. Encoded protein: CASSQGLAGPSYEQYF.

The chain has TRBV5-4 and TRBJ2-7, with 10 bases matching TRBD2. Looked up from germline, CDR1 is SGHNT and CDR2 is YYREEE (reference sequence). The CDR3 has 15 residues. The ends lost 0 bases at V and 1 base at J; junction bases unmatched: 1. The CDR3 coding sequence is TGTGCCAGCAGCTTGGGACTAGCGGGTTCCTACGAGCAGTACTTC. It codes for CASSLGLAGSYEQYF.